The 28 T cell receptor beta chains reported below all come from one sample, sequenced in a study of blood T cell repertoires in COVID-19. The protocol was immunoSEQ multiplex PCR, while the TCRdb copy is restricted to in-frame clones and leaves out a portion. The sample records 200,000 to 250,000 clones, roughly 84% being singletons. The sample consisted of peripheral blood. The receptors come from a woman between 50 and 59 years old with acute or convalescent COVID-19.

The CDR3 region has the DNA TGTGCCAGCAGGTTGGACAGGGGGCCTAATCAGCCCCAGCATTTT. It yields the protein CASRLDRGPNQPQHF. The chain has TRBV27 and TRBJ1-5, with TRBD1 matching over 11 bases. CDR1 is MNHEY and CDR2 is SMNVEV in the germline V gene (reference sequence). V lost 6 bases and J lost 4; bases outside the gene matches: 5. CDR3 length equals 15 residues.

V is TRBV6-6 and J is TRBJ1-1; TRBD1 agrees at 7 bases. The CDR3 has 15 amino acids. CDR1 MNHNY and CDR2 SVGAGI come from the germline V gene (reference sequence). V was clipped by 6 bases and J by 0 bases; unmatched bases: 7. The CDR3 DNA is TGTGCCAGCAGCAGAGGGACAGCCCTGAACACTGAAGCTTTCTTT. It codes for CASSRGTALNTEAFF.

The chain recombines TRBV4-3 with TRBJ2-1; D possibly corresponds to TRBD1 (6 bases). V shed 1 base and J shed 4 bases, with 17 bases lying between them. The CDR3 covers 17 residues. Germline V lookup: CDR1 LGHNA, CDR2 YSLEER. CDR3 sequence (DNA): TGCGCCAGCAGCCAAGTCATCATCGGGACAAAATACAATGAGCAGTTCTTC. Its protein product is CASSQVIIGTKYNEQFF.

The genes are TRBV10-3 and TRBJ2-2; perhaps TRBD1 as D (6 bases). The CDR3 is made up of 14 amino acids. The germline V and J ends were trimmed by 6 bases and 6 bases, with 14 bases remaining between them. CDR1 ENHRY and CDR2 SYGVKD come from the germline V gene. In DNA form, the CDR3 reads TGTGCCATCAGCTGGACAGAGCAATCCGGGGAGCTGTTTTTT. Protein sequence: CAISWTEQSGELFF.

The CDR3 sequence: CASSRRGLGGELFF. CDR3 bases: TGTGCCAGTAGCCGCAGGGGGCTTGGCGGGGAGCTGTTTTTT. The genes are TRBV19 and TRBJ2-2, with TRBD1 identical over 8 bases. The CDR3 loop spans 14 amino acids. Germline V gives CDR1 LNHDA, CDR2 SQIVND (reference sequence). V dropped 6 bases and J dropped 7; count of bases not matched to a gene: 7. Full variable domain (remainder filled in from reference TRBV19 and TRBJ2-2): DGGITQSPKYLFRKEGQNVTLSCEQNLNHDAMYWYRQDPGQGLRLIYYSQIVNDFQKGDIAEGYSVSREKKESFPLTVTSAQKNPTAFYLCASSRRGLGGELFFGEGSRLTVL.

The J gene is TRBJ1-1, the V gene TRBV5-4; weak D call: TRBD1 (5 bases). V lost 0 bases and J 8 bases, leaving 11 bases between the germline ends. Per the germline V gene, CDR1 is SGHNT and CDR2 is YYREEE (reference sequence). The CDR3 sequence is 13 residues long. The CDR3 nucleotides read TGTGCCAGCAGCTTGGCTACAGGTGCAGAAGCTTTCTTT. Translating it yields CASSLATGAEAFF.

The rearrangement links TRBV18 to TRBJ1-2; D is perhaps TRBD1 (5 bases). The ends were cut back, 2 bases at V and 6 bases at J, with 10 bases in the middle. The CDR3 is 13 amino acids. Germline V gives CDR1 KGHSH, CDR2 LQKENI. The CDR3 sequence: CASSPGGADGYTF. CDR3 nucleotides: TGTGCCAGCTCACCAGGAGGGGCGGATGGCTACACCTTC.

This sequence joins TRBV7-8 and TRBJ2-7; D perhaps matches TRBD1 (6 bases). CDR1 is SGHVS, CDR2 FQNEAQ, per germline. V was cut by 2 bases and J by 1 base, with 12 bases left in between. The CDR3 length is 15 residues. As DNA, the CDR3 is TGTGCCAGCAGCTTAAGTGAGACAGGTTCCTACGAGCAGTACTTC. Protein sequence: CASSLSETGSYEQYF.

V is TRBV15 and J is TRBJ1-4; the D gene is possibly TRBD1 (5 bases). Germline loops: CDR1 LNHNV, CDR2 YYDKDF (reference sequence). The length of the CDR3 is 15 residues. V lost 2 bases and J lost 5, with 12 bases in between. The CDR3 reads CATSRRGRGNEKLFF. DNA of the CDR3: TGTGCCACCAGCAGACGTGGACGGGGGAATGAAAAACTGTTTTTT. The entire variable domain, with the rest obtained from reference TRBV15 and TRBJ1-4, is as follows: DAMVIQNPRYQVTQFGKPVTLSCSQTLNHNVMYWYQQKSSQAPKLLFHYYDKDFNNEADTPDNFQSRRPNTSFCFLDIRSPGLGDTAMYLCATSRRGRGNEKLFFGSGTQLSVL.

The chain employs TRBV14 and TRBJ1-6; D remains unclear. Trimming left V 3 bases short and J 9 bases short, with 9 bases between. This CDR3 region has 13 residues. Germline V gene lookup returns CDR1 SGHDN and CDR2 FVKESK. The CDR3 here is CASSQRAVSPLHF. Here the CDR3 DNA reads TGTGCCAGCAGCCAGCGGGCAGTTTCACCCCTCCACTTT.

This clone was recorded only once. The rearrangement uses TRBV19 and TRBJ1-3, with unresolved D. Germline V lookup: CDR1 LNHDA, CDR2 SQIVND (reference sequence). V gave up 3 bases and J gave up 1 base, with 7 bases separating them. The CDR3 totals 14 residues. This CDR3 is CASSMAGSGNTIYF. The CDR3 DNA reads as TGTGCCAGTAGTATGGCGGGATCTGGAAACACCATATATTTT.

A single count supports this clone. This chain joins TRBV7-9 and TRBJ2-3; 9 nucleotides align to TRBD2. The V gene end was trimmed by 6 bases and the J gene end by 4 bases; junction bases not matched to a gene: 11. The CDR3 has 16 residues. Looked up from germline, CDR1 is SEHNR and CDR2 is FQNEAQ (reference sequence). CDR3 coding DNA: TGTGCCAGCAGAAGGGGGACTAGCTTGGTCCCAGATACGCAGTATTTT. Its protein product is CASRRGTSLVPDTQYF.

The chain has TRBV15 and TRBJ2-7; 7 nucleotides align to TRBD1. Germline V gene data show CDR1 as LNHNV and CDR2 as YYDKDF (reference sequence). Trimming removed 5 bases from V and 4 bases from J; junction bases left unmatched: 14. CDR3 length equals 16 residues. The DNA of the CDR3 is TGTGCCACCAGCCGCGCCCCCTCGACAGGGATGTACGAGCAGTACTTC. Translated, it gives CATSRAPSTGMYEQYF.

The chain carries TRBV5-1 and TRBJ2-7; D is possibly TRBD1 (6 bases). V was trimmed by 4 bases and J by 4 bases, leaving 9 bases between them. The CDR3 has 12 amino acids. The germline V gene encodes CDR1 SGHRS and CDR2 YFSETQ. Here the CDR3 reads CASSTGQYEQYF. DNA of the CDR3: TGCGCCAGCAGCACTGGACAGTACGAGCAGTACTTC.

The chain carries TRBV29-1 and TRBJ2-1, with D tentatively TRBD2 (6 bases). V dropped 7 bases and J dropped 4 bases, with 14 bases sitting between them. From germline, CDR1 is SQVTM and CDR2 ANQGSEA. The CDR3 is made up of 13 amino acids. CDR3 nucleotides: TGCAGCGCCTGGGCTAGCGTTTACAATGAGCAGTTCTTC. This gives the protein CSAWASVYNEQFF.

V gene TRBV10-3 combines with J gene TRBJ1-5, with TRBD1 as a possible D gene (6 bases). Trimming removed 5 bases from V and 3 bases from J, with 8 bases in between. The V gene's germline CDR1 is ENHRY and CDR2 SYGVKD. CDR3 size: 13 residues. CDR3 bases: TGTGCCATCAGTTGGACAGACAATCAGCCCCAGCATTTT. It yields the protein CAISWTDNQPQHF.

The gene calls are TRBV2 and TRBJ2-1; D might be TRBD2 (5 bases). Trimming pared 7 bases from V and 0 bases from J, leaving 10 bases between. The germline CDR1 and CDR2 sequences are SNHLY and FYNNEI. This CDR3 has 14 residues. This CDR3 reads CASTLAGSYNEQFF. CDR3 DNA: TGTGCCAGCACTTTGGCGGGCTCCTACAATGAGCAGTTCTTC.

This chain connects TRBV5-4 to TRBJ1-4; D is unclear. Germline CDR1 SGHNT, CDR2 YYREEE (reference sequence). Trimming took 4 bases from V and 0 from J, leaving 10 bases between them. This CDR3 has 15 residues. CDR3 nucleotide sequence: TGTGCCAGCAGCGCAGATCCAGCAACTAATGAAAAACTGTTTTTT. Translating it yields CASSADPATNEKLFF.

In DNA, the CDR3 is TGTGCCAGCAGCCCAGGGGTTAGCGGGAGATTTTTGGGGTACACCGGGGAGCTGTTTTTT. As protein: CASSPGVSGRFLGYTGELFF. The J gene is TRBJ2-2, the V gene TRBV6-6, with 9 bases matching TRBD2. Looked up from germline, CDR1 is MNHNY and CDR2 is SVGAGI (reference sequence). After removal of 6 bases from V and 3 bases from J, the junction contained 20 bases not matched to a gene. There are 20 residues in the CDR3.

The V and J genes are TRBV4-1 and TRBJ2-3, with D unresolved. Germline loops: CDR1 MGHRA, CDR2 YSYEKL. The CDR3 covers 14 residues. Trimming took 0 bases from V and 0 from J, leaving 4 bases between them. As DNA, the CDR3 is TGCGCCAGCAGCCAAGATCCTAGCACAGATACGCAGTATTTT. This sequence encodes CASSQDPSTDTQYF.

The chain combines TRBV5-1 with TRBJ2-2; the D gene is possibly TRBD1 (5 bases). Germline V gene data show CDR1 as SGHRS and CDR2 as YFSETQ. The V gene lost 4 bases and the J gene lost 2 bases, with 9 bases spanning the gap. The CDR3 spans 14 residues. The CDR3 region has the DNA TGCGCCAGCAGCGCGGACACAAACACCGGGGAGCTGTTTTTT. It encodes CASSADTNTGELFF.

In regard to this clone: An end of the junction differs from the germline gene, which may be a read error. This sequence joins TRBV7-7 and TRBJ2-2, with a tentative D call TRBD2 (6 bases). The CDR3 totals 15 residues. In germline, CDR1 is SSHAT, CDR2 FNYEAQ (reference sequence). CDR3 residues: CASSLLGGTTGELFF. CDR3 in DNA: TGTGCTAGCAGCTTATTGGGCGGGACCACCGGGGAGCTGTTTTTT.

The CDR3 region is CSVEVSGRGTGELFF. The CDR3 nucleotides are TGCAGCGTTGAAGTTAGCGGGAGGGGAACCGGGGAGCTGTTTTTT. This chain uses TRBV29-1 with TRBJ2-2; 11 bases agree with TRBD2. The CDR3 has 15 amino acids. V gave up 1 base and J gave up 5 bases; unmatched junction bases: 3. Germline V CDR1 and CDR2: SQVTM, ANQGSEA.

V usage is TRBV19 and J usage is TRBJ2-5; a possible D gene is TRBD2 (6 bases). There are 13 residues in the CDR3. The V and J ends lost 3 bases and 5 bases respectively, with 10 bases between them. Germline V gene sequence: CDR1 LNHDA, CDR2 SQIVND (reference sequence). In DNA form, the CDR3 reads TGTGCCAGTAGTATGGCAGGGAGGGAGACCCAGTACTTC. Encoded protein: CASSMAGRETQYF.

The CDR3 DNA is TGTGCCAGCAGCCTACTAGCGGGCTTCACCGGGGAGCTGTTTTTT. Encoded protein: CASSLLAGFTGELFF. The chain couples TRBV7-2 to TRBJ2-2; 9 nucleotides align to TRBD2. The V and J ends lost 5 bases and 4 bases, in that order; junction bases with no gene match: 5. The germline CDR1 and CDR2 sequences are SGHTA and FQGNSA. The CDR3 spans 15 residues.

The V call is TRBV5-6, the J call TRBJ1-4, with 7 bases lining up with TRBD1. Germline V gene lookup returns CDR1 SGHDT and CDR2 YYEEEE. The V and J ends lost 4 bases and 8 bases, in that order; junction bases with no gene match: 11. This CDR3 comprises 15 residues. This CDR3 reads CASSRGRGREEKLFF. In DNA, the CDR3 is TGTGCCAGCAGCCGTGGTAGGGGGCGAGAGGAAAAACTGTTTTTT. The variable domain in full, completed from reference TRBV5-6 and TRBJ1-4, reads DAGVTQSPTHLIKTRGQQVTLRCSPKSGHDTVSWYQQALGQGPQFIFQYYEEEERQRGNFPDRFSGHQFPNYSSELNVNALLLGDSALYLCASSRGRGREEKLFFGSGTQLSVL.

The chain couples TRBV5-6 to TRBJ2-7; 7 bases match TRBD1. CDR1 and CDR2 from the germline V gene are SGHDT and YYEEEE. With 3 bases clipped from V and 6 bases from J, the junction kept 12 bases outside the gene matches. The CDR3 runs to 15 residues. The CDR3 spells CASSSIRDSFGEQYF. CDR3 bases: TGTGCCAGCAGCTCGATCCGGGACAGCTTTGGCGAGCAGTACTTC. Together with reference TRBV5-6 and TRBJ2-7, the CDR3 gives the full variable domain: DAGVTQSPTHLIKTRGQQVTLRCSPKSGHDTVSWYQQALGQGPQFIFQYYEEEERQRGNFPDRFSGHQFPNYSSELNVNALLLGDSALYLCASSSIRDSFGEQYFGPGTRLTVT.

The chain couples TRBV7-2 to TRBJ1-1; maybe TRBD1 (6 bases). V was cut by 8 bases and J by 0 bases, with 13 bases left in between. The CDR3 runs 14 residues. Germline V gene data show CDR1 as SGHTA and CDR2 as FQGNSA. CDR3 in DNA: TGTGCCAGCCACGGACAGCTTATGAACACTGAAGCTTTCTTT. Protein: CASHGQLMNTEAFF.